This is a list of T cell receptor beta chains from one sample in a study of T cell changes during pregnancy in multiple sclerosis. The repertoire was sequenced with immunoSEQ multiplex PCR; TCRdb's copy has only in-frame clones and lacks some. The data show about 32,000 clones, approximately 89% seen once. The specimen was CD8+ T cells from peripheral blood mononuclear cells, collected in the second trimester of pregnancy. All receptors derive from a female donor with multiple sclerosis, enrolled in a pregnancy study. CDR3s include the opening cysteine and the closing phenylalanine or tryptophan. The D gene is left open where the match is weak. A clone size is listed for some rows: how often the clone was seen (once, few, many), or a class if it is expanded.

clone size: -
D gene: TRBD2
V gene: TRBV27
J gene: TRBJ2-1
CDR3 protein: CASSFTSGGAYNEQFF
CDR3 DNA: TGTGCCAGCAGTTTTACTAGCGGGGGGGCTTACAATGAGCAGTTCTTC

clone size: -
D gene: -
V gene: TRBV21-1
J gene: TRBJ1-5
CDR3 protein: CASSRGADRGPNQPQHF
CDR3 DNA: TGTGCCAGCAGCAGAGGGGCAGATAGGGGGCCCAATCAGCCCCAGCATTTT

clone size: -
D gene: TRBD2
V gene: TRBV5-1
J gene: TRBJ2-1
CDR3 protein: CASSLEGLAGAEQFF
CDR3 DNA: TGCGCCAGCAGCTTGGAGGGACTAGCGGGGGCTGAGCAGTTCTTC

clone size: -
D gene: -
V gene: TRBV6-1
J gene: TRBJ1-1
CDR3 protein: CASSALTASLGAFF
CDR3 DNA: TGTGCCAGCAGTGCCCTGACAGCGTCCCTGGGAGCTTTCTTT

clone size: -
D gene: -
V gene: TRBV5-1
J gene: TRBJ2-7
CDR3 protein: CASSLTVSSYEQYF
CDR3 DNA: TGCGCCAGCAGCTTGACAGTAAGCTCCTACGAGCAGTACTTC

clone size: once
D gene: TRBD2
V gene: TRBV2
J gene: TRBJ2-4
CDR3 protein: CASSEGTSGRKVYF
CDR3 DNA: TGTGCCAGCAGTGAGGGGACTAGCGGGAGAAAGGTGTACTTC

clone size: -
D gene: -
V gene: TRBV15
J gene: TRBJ2-4
CDR3 protein: CATSRDTDIQYF
CDR3 DNA: TGTGCCACCAGCAGAGATACGGACATTCAGTACTTC

clone size: once
D gene: -
V gene: TRBV5-1
J gene: TRBJ2-1
CDR3 protein: CASRDTFSYNEQFF
CDR3 DNA: TGCGCCAGCAGAGACACCTTCTCCTACAATGAGCAGTTCTTC

clone size: -
D gene: TRBD2
V gene: TRBV9
J gene: TRBJ2-1
CDR3 protein: CASSGPKDGRDNEQFF
CDR3 DNA: TGTGCCAGCAGCGGTCCGAAGGACGGGAGGGACAATGAGCAGTTCTTC

clone size: -
D gene: -
V gene: TRBV4-1
J gene: TRBJ1-5
CDR3 protein: CASSHDGTTSNQPQHF
CDR3 DNA: TGCGCCAGCAGCCATGATGGGACTACTAGCAATCAGCCCCAGCATTTT

clone size: -
D gene: -
V gene: TRBV5-4
J gene: TRBJ2-2
CDR3 protein: CASSLKREWEIGELFF
CDR3 DNA: TGTGCCAGCAGCTTGAAGAGGGAGTGGGAAATCGGGGAGCTGTTTTTT

clone size: -
D gene: -
V gene: TRBV7-2
J gene: TRBJ2-7
CDR3 protein: CASSLDRRYYEQYF
CDR3 DNA: TGTGCCAGCAGCTTAGACAGACGCTACTACGAGCAGTACTTC

clone size: -
D gene: -
V gene: TRBV5-1
J gene: TRBJ2-7
CDR3 protein: CASSLGDWADEQYF
CDR3 DNA: TGCGCCAGCAGCTTGGGGGACTGGGCGGATGAGCAGTACTTC

clone size: -
D gene: TRBD1
V gene: TRBV9
J gene: TRBJ1-6
CDR3 protein: CASSVEGKQGYSPLHF
CDR3 DNA: TGTGCCAGCAGCGTAGAGGGCAAACAGGGGTATTCACCCCTCCACTTT

clone size: -
D gene: TRBD1
V gene: TRBV13
J gene: TRBJ2-5
CDR3 protein: CASSPDRVETQYF
CDR3 DNA: TGTGCCAGCAGTCCGGACAGGGTAGAGACCCAGTACTTC

clone size: -
D gene: TRBD1
V gene: TRBV28
J gene: TRBJ1-2
CDR3 protein: CASSFTHRGQGYTF
CDR3 DNA: TGTGCCAGCAGTTTCACACACAGGGGACAAGGCTACACCTTC

clone size: -
D gene: -
V gene: TRBV7-9
J gene: TRBJ1-1
CDR3 protein: CASSLAPEAFF
CDR3 DNA: TGTGCCAGCAGCTTGGCCCCTGAAGCTTTCTTT

clone size: -
D gene: TRBD1
V gene: TRBV9
J gene: TRBJ1-4
CDR3 protein: CASSAGQATNEKLFF
CDR3 DNA: TGTGCCAGCAGCGCAGGACAGGCAACTAATGAAAAACTGTTTTTT

clone size: -
D gene: -
V gene: TRBV19
J gene: TRBJ1-1
CDR3 protein: CASSMGPGTPEAFF
CDR3 DNA: TGTGCCAGTAGTATGGGACCCGGGACACCCGAAGCTTTCTTT

clone size: -
D gene: -
V gene: TRBV7-9
J gene: TRBJ1-1
CDR3 protein: CASSPGLAEAFF
CDR3 DNA: TGTGCCAGCAGCCCCGGTTTGGCTGAAGCTTTCTTT

clone size: -
D gene: TRBD1
V gene: TRBV7-9
J gene: TRBJ1-1
CDR3 protein: CASSLQKDRKAFF
CDR3 DNA: TGTGCCAGCAGCCTCCAGAAGGACAGGAAGGCTTTCTTT

clone size: -
D gene: -
V gene: TRBV18
J gene: TRBJ2-7
CDR3 protein: CASSPPEGPTYEQYF
CDR3 DNA: TGTGCCAGCTCACCACCGGAGGGTCCCACCTACGAGCAGTACTTC

clone size: -
D gene: -
V gene: TRBV6-6
J gene: TRBJ2-5
CDR3 protein: CASSYSYPYQETQYF
CDR3 DNA: TGTGCCAGCAGTTACTCCTATCCCTACCAAGAGACCCAGTACTTC

clone size: once
D gene: TRBD1
V gene: TRBV5-3
J gene: TRBJ2-7
CDR3 protein: CARSLGTETGVYEQYF
CDR3 DNA: TGTGCCAGAAGCTTGGGCACCGAGACAGGGGTATACGAGCAGTACTTC

clone size: -
D gene: -
V gene: TRBV28
J gene: TRBJ2-7
CDR3 protein: CASSLSFEQYF
CDR3 DNA: TGTGCCAGCAGTTTGTCGTTCGAGCAGTACTTC

clone size: few
D gene: -
V gene: TRBV4-1
J gene: TRBJ1-2
CDR3 protein: CASSSWSDYGYTF
CDR3 DNA: TGCGCCAGCAGCTCGTGGAGTGACTATGGCTACACCTTC

clone size: -
D gene: TRBD1
V gene: TRBV2
J gene: TRBJ1-6
CDR3 protein: CASRTDRERSYNSPLHF
CDR3 DNA: TGTGCCAGCAGGACCGACAGGGAAAGGTCCTATAATTCACCCCTCCACTTT

clone size: once
D gene: TRBD2
V gene: TRBV7-9
J gene: TRBJ2-3
CDR3 protein: CASSLWLAGGYNTDTQYF
CDR3 DNA: TGTGCCAGCAGCTTATGGCTAGCGGGGGGGTATAACACAGATACGCAGTATTTT

clone size: -
D gene: -
V gene: TRBV7-9
J gene: TRBJ2-5
CDR3 protein: CASGLGLGPPQYF
CDR3 DNA: TGTGCCAGCGGCTTAGGTCTGGGGCCCCCCCAGTACTTC

clone size: -
D gene: TRBD2
V gene: TRBV9
J gene: TRBJ2-5
CDR3 protein: CASSPRKAGGRGETQYF
CDR3 DNA: TGTGCCAGCAGCCCCCGTAAAGCGGGGGGGCGGGGAGAGACCCAGTACTTC

clone size: -
D gene: TRBD2
V gene: TRBV27
J gene: TRBJ2-5
CDR3 protein: CASSQLAGDQETQYF
CDR3 DNA: TGTGCCAGCAGCCAACTAGCGGGAGATCAAGAGACCCAGTACTTC

clone size: -
D gene: TRBD2
V gene: TRBV9
J gene: TRBJ2-1
CDR3 protein: CASSVGGGTMWQFF
CDR3 DNA: TGTGCCAGCAGCGTAGGTGGGGGGACTATGTGGCAGTTCTTC

clone size: -
D gene: TRBD2
V gene: TRBV9
J gene: TRBJ2-4
CDR3 protein: CASSASGGGDIQYF
CDR3 DNA: TGTGCCAGCAGCGCTAGCGGGGGAGGGGACATTCAGTACTTC

clone size: -
D gene: -
V gene: TRBV9
J gene: TRBJ2-3
CDR3 protein: CASSDLSVGGSSTDTQYF
CDR3 DNA: TGTGCCAGCAGCGACCTATCTGTCGGAGGGTCTAGCACAGATACGCAGTATTTT

clone size: -
D gene: TRBD1
V gene: TRBV2
J gene: TRBJ2-1
CDR3 protein: CASSEGTGGIYNEQFF
CDR3 DNA: TGTGCCAGCAGTGAAGGGACAGGGGGAATCTACAATGAGCAGTTCTTC

clone size: -
D gene: TRBD2
V gene: TRBV27
J gene: TRBJ2-1
CDR3 protein: CASSLRAGVIYNEQFF
CDR3 DNA: TGTGCCAGCAGTTTAAGAGCGGGAGTAATCTACAATGAGCAGTTCTTC

clone size: -
D gene: -
V gene: TRBV2
J gene: TRBJ1-2
CDR3 protein: CASSEEQNHGYTF
CDR3 DNA: TGTGCCAGCAGTGAAGAACAGAATCATGGCTACACCTTC

clone size: -
D gene: -
V gene: TRBV10-3
J gene: TRBJ2-7
CDR3 protein: CAISPDRPTHEQYF
CDR3 DNA: TGTGCCATCAGCCCCGACAGGCCCACCCACGAGCAGTACTTC

clone size: once
D gene: TRBD2
V gene: TRBV9
J gene: TRBJ2-1
CDR3 protein: CASSVASGGIDEQFF
CDR3 DNA: TGTGCCAGCAGCGTAGCGAGCGGGGGGATCGATGAGCAGTTCTTC

clone size: -
D gene: TRBD2
V gene: TRBV6-1
J gene: TRBJ2-1
CDR3 protein: CASSEGSGTYNEQFF
CDR3 DNA: TGTGCCAGCAGTGAAGGTAGCGGGACCTACAATGAGCAGTTCTTC

clone size: -
D gene: TRBD2
V gene: TRBV10-2
J gene: TRBJ2-5
CDR3 protein: CASRGLAVQETQYF
CDR3 DNA: TGCGCCAGCAGGGGACTAGCGGTACAAGAGACCCAGTACTTC

clone size: once
D gene: TRBD1
V gene: TRBV27
J gene: TRBJ2-4
CDR3 protein: CASSTHGQGENIQYF
CDR3 DNA: TGTGCCAGCAGCACACACGGGCAGGGGGAAAACATTCAGTACTTC

clone size: -
D gene: -
V gene: TRBV28
J gene: TRBJ1-3
CDR3 protein: CASSFQVSTPTIYF
CDR3 DNA: TGTGCCAGCAGTTTTCAGGTCTCCACACCCACCATATATTTT

clone size: -
D gene: -
V gene: TRBV9
J gene: TRBJ1-2
CDR3 protein: CASSAPHSGVYNGYTF
CDR3 DNA: TGTGCCAGCAGCGCACCTCATTCGGGGGTGTATAATGGCTACACCTTC

clone size: -
D gene: -
V gene: TRBV6-5
J gene: TRBJ2-2
CDR3 protein: CASSYSPGDTGELFF
CDR3 DNA: TGTGCCAGCAGTTACTCACCGGGAGACACCGGGGAGCTGTTTTTT

clone size: -
D gene: -
V gene: TRBV2
J gene: TRBJ2-7
CDR3 protein: CASTVGGGNEQYF
CDR3 DNA: TGTGCCAGCACTGTGGGAGGGGGGAACGAGCAGTACTTC

clone size: -
D gene: TRBD1
V gene: TRBV15
J gene: TRBJ1-2
CDR3 protein: CATSRGQSPNYGYTF
CDR3 DNA: TGTGCCACCAGCCGGGGACAGAGCCCTAACTATGGCTACACCTTC

clone size: -
D gene: -
V gene: TRBV6-4
J gene: TRBJ2-1
CDR3 protein: CASSDSSDRGGSEQFF
CDR3 DNA: TGTGCCAGCAGTGACTCGAGCGATAGGGGGGGAAGTGAGCAGTTCTTC

clone size: -
D gene: TRBD2
V gene: TRBV5-1
J gene: TRBJ2-7
CDR3 protein: CASRLASGASYEQYF
CDR3 DNA: TGCGCCAGCAGGTTGGCTAGCGGAGCCTCCTACGAGCAGTACTTC

clone size: -
D gene: -
V gene: TRBV2
J gene: TRBJ2-3
CDR3 protein: CASSERRASTDTQYF
CDR3 DNA: TGTGCCAGCAGTGAACGGAGGGCTTCCACAGATACGCAGTATTTT

clone size: -
D gene: -
V gene: TRBV2
J gene: TRBJ1-2
CDR3 protein: CASIENPRNGYTF
CDR3 DNA: TGTGCCAGCATCGAAAACCCCAGGAATGGCTACACCTTC

clone size: -
D gene: -
V gene: TRBV7-9
J gene: TRBJ1-1
CDR3 protein: CASSALQGARLEAFF
CDR3 DNA: TGTGCCAGCAGCGCGTTACAGGGAGCGCGCCTCGAAGCTTTCTTT

clone size: -
D gene: TRBD1
V gene: TRBV7-9
J gene: TRBJ2-5
CDR3 protein: CASSDPGGETQYF
CDR3 DNA: TGTGCCAGCAGCGACCCAGGGGGAGAGACCCAGTACTTC

clone size: -
D gene: -
V gene: TRBV27
J gene: TRBJ1-1
CDR3 protein: CASRITANTEAFF
CDR3 DNA: TGTGCCAGCAGGATCACAGCGAACACTGAAGCTTTCTTT

clone size: -
D gene: -
V gene: TRBV29-1
J gene: TRBJ2-7
CDR3 protein: CSVELAISSYEQYF
CDR3 DNA: TGCAGCGTTGAGTTAGCGATTAGCTCCTACGAGCAGTACTTC

clone size: -
D gene: TRBD2
V gene: TRBV28
J gene: TRBJ2-7
CDR3 protein: CASSFGLAGVEQYF
CDR3 DNA: TGTGCCAGCAGTTTCGGACTAGCGGGAGTCGAGCAGTACTTC

clone size: -
D gene: TRBD1
V gene: TRBV5-5
J gene: TRBJ2-7
CDR3 protein: CASSLGTGGTYEQYF
CDR3 DNA: TGTGCCAGCAGCCTCGGGACAGGGGGAACCTACGAGCAGTACTTC

clone size: -
D gene: -
V gene: TRBV5-5
J gene: TRBJ2-1
CDR3 protein: CASSFGDYNEQFF
CDR3 DNA: TGTGCCAGCAGTTTCGGGGACTACAATGAGCAGTTCTTC

clone size: -
D gene: TRBD1
V gene: TRBV4-1
J gene: TRBJ2-7
CDR3 protein: CASSYSQGPYNEQYF
CDR3 DNA: TGCGCCAGCAGCTATTCACAGGGGCCCTATAACGAGCAGTACTTC

clone size: once
D gene: -
V gene: TRBV5-1
J gene: TRBJ2-7
CDR3 protein: CASSLEGGEQYF
CDR3 DNA: TGCGCCAGCAGCTTGGAAGGCGGCGAGCAGTACTTC